The 28 T cell receptor beta chains given below trace back to one sample, sequenced in a study of chemoradiotherapy in HPV16-positive cancers. The protocol was immunoSEQ multiplex PCR, while the TCRdb copy is restricted to in-frame clones and leaves out a portion. This table has about 39,000 clones, more than 75% appearing once. Sample: blood, taken from a patient who underwent chemoradiotherapy. These receptors all come from a human donor with HPV-associated anogenital cancer.

There are a few counts of this clone. The chain combines TRBV5-1 with TRBJ1-1; D might be TRBD1 (6 bases). V gave up 5 bases and J gave up 6 bases, with 11 bases separating them. CDR1 and CDR2 (germline): SGHRS, YFSETQ. The CDR3 is 12 residues long. The CDR3 reads CASSLNRAEAFF. The CDR3 DNA sequence: TGCGCCAGCAGTTTAAACAGGGCTGAAGCTTTCTTT.

This chain uses TRBV6-1 with TRBJ1-2; tentatively, D is TRBD1 (6 bases). V lost 5 bases, J lost 4 bases, and 14 bases lay in between. Per the germline V gene, CDR1 is MNHNS and CDR2 is SASEGT. The CDR3 contains 14 residues. The CDR3 DNA sequence: TGTGCCAGCAGTACTCAGGACAGTTTCTATGGCTACACCTTC. This encodes CASSTQDSFYGYTF.

This chain joins TRBV5-8 and TRBJ2-2; D possibly corresponds to TRBD2 (5 bases). Trimming took 0 bases from V and 4 from J, leaving 7 bases between them. From germline, CDR1 is SGHTS and CDR2 YDEGEE. The CDR3 loop spans 14 amino acids. CDR3 amino acids: CASSLAGSTGELFF. The CDR3 nucleotides are TGTGCCAGCAGCTTGGCTGGGAGCACCGGGGAGCTGTTTTTT.

The chain links TRBV27 to TRBJ1-4, with a tentative D call TRBD1 (5 bases). Per the germline V gene, CDR1 is MNHEY and CDR2 is SMNVEV (reference sequence). V was cut by 3 bases and J by 3 bases, with 17 bases left in between. This CDR3 contains 17 residues. The DNA of the CDR3 is TGTGCCAGCAGTTTCGTTGTTGGGCTGGGGGCTAATGAAAAACTGTTTTTT. Protein product: CASSFVVGLGANEKLFF.

V usage is TRBV6-1 and J usage is TRBJ2-2; 13 nucleotides align to TRBD2. This CDR3 is built from 15 residues. Germline-derived CDR1 and CDR2 are MNHNS and SASEGT. J lost 6 bases, V lost 5 bases, and 3 bases had no gene match. The CDR3 DNA follows: TGTGCCAGCAGTACTAGCGGGGGGGCTCCCGGGGAGCTGTTTTTT. It yields the protein CASSTSGGAPGELFF.

This rearrangement joins TRBV2 to TRBJ2-1; tentative D call: TRBD2 (6 bases). Trimming took 4 bases from V and 3 from J, leaving 10 bases between them. The germline gives CDR1 SNHLY, CDR2 FYNNEI. This CDR3 is built from 14 residues. The CDR3 bases are TGTGCCAGCAGTGCGGGACTCCGCTACAATGAGCAGTTCTTC. Translating it yields CASSAGLRYNEQFF.

The genes are TRBV11-3 and TRBJ2-1; 7 positions match TRBD2. The CDR3 has 17 residues. Germline V gives CDR1 SGHNT, CDR2 YENEEA. V gave up 0 bases and J gave up 0 bases; unmatched junction bases: 5. The CDR3 sequence: CASSLDLGGSSYNEQFF. CDR3 DNA: TGTGCCAGCAGCTTAGATCTCGGGGGGAGCTCCTACAATGAGCAGTTCTTC.

V and J are TRBV6-5 and TRBJ1-4; D ambiguous. Germline V gene lookup returns CDR1 MNHEY and CDR2 SVGAGI. Trimming left V 5 bases short and J 7 bases short, with 17 bases between. The CDR3 length is 15 residues. The CDR3 DNA reads TGTGCCAGCAGTGTGGTAGGAGTCGGAATTGAAAAACTGTTTTTT. As protein: CASSVVGVGIEKLFF.

This clone was detected once. The gene calls are TRBV11-2 and TRBJ1-5; D not resolved. The V end was cut by 2 bases, the J end by 1 base, with 3 bases between. This CDR3 contains 13 residues. In germline, CDR1 is SGHAT, CDR2 FQNNGV. The CDR3 DNA reads TGTGCCAGCAGCTTAAGGAGCAATCAGCCCCAGCATTTT. Protein product: CASSLRSNQPQHF.

The chain combines TRBV7-8 with TRBJ2-5; D might be TRBD1 or TRBD2, each matching 5 bases. Germline assignment: CDR1 SGHVS and CDR2 FQNEAQ. This CDR3 comprises 12 residues. Trimming took 3 bases from V and 4 from J, leaving 6 bases between them. The CDR3 loop is CASSFGGETQYF. The CDR3 nucleotides read TGTGCCAGCAGCTTTGGGGGAGAGACCCAGTACTTC.

In its sample, this clone was seen a few times. The same CDR3 arises from other DNA sequences in this sample as well. The rearrangement joins TRBV18 to TRBJ1-5; D is ambiguous. CDR3 size: 13 residues. Germline lookup yields CDR1 KGHSH and CDR2 LQKENI. Trimming took off 2 bases at V and 5 bases at J, with 7 bases between the two ends. The chain's CDR3 is CASSPGRDQPQHF. As DNA, the CDR3 is TGTGCCAGCTCACCAGGCCGGGATCAGCCCCAGCATTTT.

The chain combines TRBV7-8 with TRBJ1-2; D gene unclear. V was cut by 5 bases and J by 4 bases, with 14 bases left in between. The V gene's germline CDR1 is SGHVS and CDR2 FQNEAQ. CDR3 length equals 14 residues. The CDR3 loop is CASSQKQTAYGYTF. The CDR3, as DNA: TGTGCCAGCAGCCAAAAACAGACTGCCTATGGCTACACCTTC.

This clone was recorded once. V usage is TRBV6-1 and J usage is TRBJ2-7; D is unclear. Germline CDR1 MNHNS, CDR2 SASEGT. CDR3 length: 15 residues. V was clipped by 8 bases and J by 2 bases, with 19 bases between them. CDR3 in amino acids: CASLNRRDGPYEQYF. The DNA for the CDR3 is TGTGCCAGCCTTAATAGGCGTGACGGTCCCTACGAGCAGTACTTC.

The CDR3 reads CASSRDRGTEAFF. The CDR3 region has the DNA TGCGCCAGCAGTCGGGACAGGGGAACTGAAGCTTTCTTT. V usage is TRBV10-2 and J usage is TRBJ1-1; 10 bases are shared with TRBD1. Per the germline V gene, CDR1 is WSHSY and CDR2 is SAAADI. The V gene end was trimmed by 5 bases and the J gene end by 5 bases; junction bases not matched to a gene: 2. CDR3 length: 13 amino acids.

The gene calls are TRBV5-1 and TRBJ2-1; possibly TRBD1 for D (6 bases). The V gene lost 7 bases and the J gene lost 3 bases, with 14 bases spanning the gap. This CDR3 is built from 14 residues. Per germline, CDR1 SGHRS and CDR2 YFSETQ. CDR3 DNA: TGCGCCAGCGGGGACGGACAGTACTACAATGAGCAGTTCTTC. It specifies CASGDGQYYNEQFF.

V is TRBV19 and J is TRBJ1-2; tentatively, D is TRBD1 (5 bases). V gave up 5 bases and J gave up 4 bases, with 20 bases separating them. The germline V gene has CDR1 LNHDA and CDR2 SQIVND (reference sequence). The CDR3 consists of 16 residues. CDR3 DNA: TGTGCCAGTAGTCCCTCCGGGGCCGAACGTACCTATGGCTACACCTTC. Translation: CASSPSGAERTYGYTF.

This clone was found a few times. The chain employs TRBV30 and TRBJ2-7; D may be TRBD1 or TRBD2 (5 bases each). This CDR3 has 13 residues. The V gene's germline CDR1 is GTSNPN and CDR2 SVGIG (reference sequence). V was pared by 3 bases and J by 1 base, with 10 bases between. In DNA, the CDR3 is TGTGCCTGGAGGAGGGGTCGGTCCTACGAGCAGTACTTC. Translated, it gives CAWRRGRSYEQYF. The complete variable domain, with remaining parts taken from reference TRBV30 and TRBJ2-7, reads SQTIHQWPATLVQPVGSPLSLECTVEGTSNPNLYWYRQAAGRGLQLLFYSVGIGQISSEVPQNLSASRPQDRQFILSSKKLLLSDSGFYLCAWRRGRSYEQYFGPGTRLTVT.

The CDR3 DNA is TGTGCCAGCTTTATGGTTGCAGGGAGTGGCTACACCTTC. Encoded protein: CASFMVAGSGYTF. The chain uses TRBV7-9 and TRBJ1-2; possibly TRBD1 for D (5 bases). This CDR3 is built from 13 residues. Trimming removed 8 bases from V and 7 bases from J, with 17 bases in between. Germline assignment: CDR1 SEHNR and CDR2 FQNEAQ (reference sequence). The full variable domain, its missing parts supplied by reference TRBV7-9 and TRBJ1-2, is DTGVSQNPRHKITKRGQNVTFRCDPISEHNRLYWYRQTLGQGPEFLTYFQNEAQLEKSRLLSDRFSAERPKGSFSTLEIQRTEQGDSAMYLCASFMVAGSGYTFGSGTRLTVV.

V usage is TRBV6-4 and J usage is TRBJ2-1; 10 nucleotides line up with TRBD2. Germline loops: CDR1 MRHNA, CDR2 SNTAGT. The CDR3 loop spans 15 amino acids. With V trimmed by 2 bases and J by 5 bases, 3 bases remained unmatched. CDR3 bases: TGTGCCAGCAGTGACGGGACTAGCGTTCACAATGAGCAGTTCTTC. Protein: CASSDGTSVHNEQFF.

Concerning this clone itself: The identical CDR3 is also encoded by other nucleotide sequences in the sample. V usage is TRBV5-1 and J usage is TRBJ1-1; D might be TRBD1 (5 bases). This CDR3 region has 14 residues. CDR1 is SGHRS, CDR2 YFSETQ, per germline. Trimming shortened V by 4 bases and J by 1 base, and 11 bases separated the two germline ends. The CDR3 spells CASSIGTANTEAFF. CDR3 nucleotides: TGCGCCAGCAGCATTGGGACGGCGAACACTGAAGCTTTCTTT.

This clone has only a few counts. The chain combines TRBV2 with TRBJ1-5; D not certain. From germline, CDR1 is SNHLY and CDR2 FYNNEI. The CDR3 length is 18 residues. Trimming removed 3 bases from V and 7 bases from J, with 25 bases in between. In DNA form, the CDR3 reads TGTGCCAGCAGTGACACCGACATACCGGAACCTTTGGGACAGCCCCAGCATTTT. Translating it yields CASSDTDIPEPLGQPQHF.

The chain links TRBV9 to TRBJ1-6, with D perhaps matching TRBD1 (5 bases). The CDR3 covers 15 residues. Germline V gene lookup returns CDR1 SGDLS and CDR2 YYNGEE. Trimming pared 0 bases from V and 8 bases from J, leaving 12 bases between. This chain's CDR3 is CASSVAQGLDSPLHF. The CDR3 DNA is TGTGCCAGCAGCGTAGCTCAGGGATTGGATTCACCCCTCCACTTT.

The rearrangement uses TRBV7-3 and TRBJ1-2, with unresolved D. Germline CDR1 and CDR2: SGHTA and FQGTGA. The CDR3 totals 15 residues. With 5 bases removed from V and 7 bases from J, the gap between germline ends came to 20 bases. The DNA for the CDR3 is TGTGCCAGCAGCCCCGGCGAGGGAGCGGTCTCTGGCTACACCTTC. This encodes CASSPGEGAVSGYTF.

This clone is a singleton in its sample. The chain recombines TRBV19 with TRBJ2-7; weak D call: TRBD2 (5 bases). This CDR3 contains 14 residues. V was trimmed by 6 bases and J by 1 base, leaving 13 bases between them. The germline CDR1 and CDR2 sequences are LNHDA and SQIVND (reference sequence). The DNA for the CDR3 is TGTGCCAGTAGAACACGAGGGCGTTCCTACGAGCAGTACTTC. It codes for CASRTRGRSYEQYF.

The CDR3 loop reads CATSTRDRGKQYF. For the CDR3, the DNA is TGTGCCACCAGCACAAGAGACAGGGGGAAGCAGTACTTC. The chain carries TRBV15 and TRBJ2-7; 9 positions agree with TRBD1. This CDR3 has 13 residues. The germline gives CDR1 LNHNV, CDR2 YYDKDF (reference sequence). The J segment lost 8 bases and the V segment lost 4 bases, leaving 6 bases of the junction unmatched.

This clone was counted a few times. The J gene is TRBJ2-7, the V gene TRBV6-6; no firm D call. Trimming shortened V by 8 bases and J by 2 bases, and 13 bases separated the two germline ends. CDR3 length: 13 amino acids. Germline assignment: CDR1 MNHNY and CDR2 SVGAGI (reference sequence). The CDR3 DNA reads as TGTGCCAGCTCCCTTAATGGGGCCTACGAGCAGTACTTC. Translation gives CASSLNGAYEQYF.

The rearrangement uses TRBV19 and TRBJ1-2; 8 bases match TRBD1. J was trimmed by 3 bases and V by 9 bases; bases with no gene match: 3. Looked up from germline, CDR1 is LNHDA and CDR2 is SQIVND (reference sequence). The CDR3 is made up of 12 amino acids. For the CDR3, the DNA is TGTGCCAGCATGACAGGGGACTATGGCTACACCTTC. Translation: CASMTGDYGYTF.

This clone occurred a few times. The chain uses TRBV15 and TRBJ1-1; no firm D call. Trimming took off 0 bases at V and 1 base at J, with 9 bases between the two ends. Germline CDR1 is LNHNV and CDR2 is YYDKDF (reference sequence). This CDR3 region has 15 residues. This CDR3 is CATSRDTRENTEAFF. The CDR3 nucleotides read TGTGCCACCAGCAGAGATACTCGGGAGAACACTGAAGCTTTCTTT. The full variable domain, its missing parts supplied by reference TRBV15 and TRBJ1-1, is DAMVIQNPRYQVTQFGKPVTLSCSQTLNHNVMYWYQQKSSQAPKLLFHYYDKDFNNEADTPDNFQSRRPNTSFCFLDIRSPGLGDTAMYLCATSRDTRENTEAFFGQGTRLTVV.